Following are 16 T cell receptor beta chains from one sample sequenced in a study of T cell repertoires in cytomegalovirus infection. TCRdb reprocessed the reads with MiXCR, giving one entry per CDR3 protein. The sample gives fewer than 1,000,000 distinct CDR3 sequences, roughly 30% of which show up once; around 15% is in the top ten. Their recognized antigens are unknown. Sample: cultured CD8+ T cells from PBMCs, taken from culture after CMV antigen stimulation. These receptors were collected from a human donor in good health (CMV status not recorded). Some clones in this sample may be carry-over from other donors' samples.

The V and J genes are TRBV6-5 and TRBJ1-2, with TRBD1 matching over 9 bases. The CDR3 consists of 14 residues. J lost 6 bases, V lost 2 bases, and 4 bases had no gene match. Germline V gene lookup returns CDR1 MNHEY and CDR2 SVGAGI. CDR3 in amino acids: CASSYRGQGHGYTF. CDR3 coding DNA: TGTGCCAGCAGTTACCGCGGACAGGGGCATGGCTACACCTTC.

Concerning this clonotype: A much larger clone differs by one base, so this may be a read error. This rearrangement joins TRBV7-8 to TRBJ1-1; D is unresolved. The CDR3 is made up of 12 amino acids. Germline V gene sequence: CDR1 SGHVS, CDR2 FQNEAQ. V was clipped by 4 bases and J by 9 bases, with 12 bases between them. The CDR3 here is CASSWGLAKAFF. Written as DNA, the CDR3 is TGTGCCAGCAGCTGGGGTTTGGCTAAAGCTTTCTTT.

The chain joins TRBV28 to TRBJ2-1; D may correspond to TRBD1 or TRBD2 (8 bases each). Trimming cost V 4 bases and J 8 bases, with 18 bases left between them. This CDR3 is 15 amino acids long. Germline assignment: CDR1 MDHEN and CDR2 SYDVKM. The CDR3 nucleotides are TGTGCCAGCAGTTCCCAGGGGGCGGGGGGCTATGAGCAGTTCTTC. It is translated as CASSSQGAGGYEQFF.

The V gene is TRBV27, the J gene TRBJ2-7; D possibly corresponds to TRBD2 (5 bases). The germline V gene has CDR1 MNHEY and CDR2 SMNVEV (reference sequence). The V end was cut by 2 bases, the J end by 6 bases, with 17 bases between. The CDR3 is made up of 15 amino acids. The CDR3 sequence is CASSLTGRGLGEQYV. The CDR3 DNA is TGTGCCAGCAGTTTAACGGGTCGAGGGCTTGGCGAGCAGTACGTC.

This rearrangement joins TRBV15 to TRBJ2-1; 8 nucleotides match TRBD2. The V segment lost 0 bases and the J segment 4 bases; nucleotides outside the gene matches: 14. The CDR3 covers 19 residues. The germline V gene encodes CDR1 LNHNV and CDR2 YYDKDF (reference sequence). The CDR3 region has the DNA TGTGCCACCAGCAGAGAACGTGTTCTGGCGGGGGGTTCGTACAATGAGCAGTTCTTC. It is translated as CATSRERVLAGGSYNEQFF.

This chain uses TRBV7-2 with TRBJ2-7, with D possibly being TRBD2 (6 bases). CDR3 length: 14 residues. Germline assignment: CDR1 SGHTA and CDR2 FQGNSA. V was pared by 6 bases and J by 0 bases, with 12 bases between. The CDR3 spells CASSWGTFSYEQYF. The CDR3 region has the DNA TGTGCCAGCAGTTGGGGGACTTTCTCCTACGAGCAGTACTTC.

This clonotype was picked up a small number of times. The rearrangement uses TRBV9 and TRBJ2-1, with 8 positions matching TRBD1. From germline, CDR1 is SGDLS and CDR2 YYNGEE. The CDR3 runs to 16 residues. J was trimmed by 1 base and V by 3 bases; bases with no gene match: 6. CDR3 nucleotide sequence: TGTGCCAGCAGCGCTCCCGGGACAGGATCCTACAATGAGCAGTTCTTC. Translating it yields CASSAPGTGSYNEQFF.

The sample holds a few counts of this clonotype. This chain links TRBV6-2 or TRBV6-3 with TRBJ2-7, with 8 bases matching TRBD1. V shed 5 bases and J 3 bases; nucleotides not matched to a gene: 6. The CDR3 runs to 14 residues. Germline V gene data show CDR1 as MNHEY and CDR2 as SVGEGT. CDR3 protein: CASSGQGVGYEQYV. The CDR3 DNA sequence: TGTGCCAGCAGTGGACAGGGAGTTGGCTACGAGCAGTACGTC.

This clonotype was found a few times. The J gene is TRBJ1-1, the V gene TRBV19; D gene uncertain. The V gene's germline CDR1 is LNHDA and CDR2 SQIVND (reference sequence). V lost 2 bases to trimming and J lost 8 bases, with 12 bases between them. The CDR3 loop spans 13 amino acids. Here the CDR3 DNA reads TGTGCCAGTAGTATAAATTCGGCCGCCGAAGCTTTCTTT. Its protein product is CASSINSAAEAFF.

The chain joins TRBV20-1 to TRBJ1-5, with TRBD1 matching 11 bases. The V gene end was trimmed by 6 bases and the J gene end by 4 bases; junction bases not matched to a gene: 8. CDR1 and CDR2 (germline): DFQATT, SNEGSKA (reference sequence). CDR3 size: 15 residues. The DNA for the CDR3 is TGCAGTGCCCCCTTCGGGACAGGGGGAAATCAGCCCCAGCATTTT. Protein product: CSAPFGTGGNQPQHF.

The CDR3 nucleotides are TGTGCCAGCAGCTACGGACCCGGGACCCACACCGGGGAGCTGTTTTTT. Its protein product is CASSYGPGTHTGELFF. J is TRBJ2-2 and V is TRBV6-6, with D possibly called TRBD1 or TRBD2 (5 bases each). Germline loops: CDR1 MNHNY, CDR2 SVGAGI (reference sequence). The CDR3 totals 16 residues. V shed 6 bases and J shed 3 bases, with 17 bases lying between them.

This clonotype was detected only a few times. The V gene is TRBV12-3 or TRBV12-4, the J gene TRBJ2-5; a possible D gene is TRBD2 (5 bases). The CDR3 length is 13 residues. V was trimmed by 8 bases and J by 5 bases, leaving 15 bases between them. In nucleotides, the CDR3 is TGTGCCAGCTGTGGGGTCGGCGGGGAGACCCAGTACTTC. It is translated as CASCGVGGETQYF.

This clonotype was observed a few times. This chain connects TRBV6-1 to TRBJ2-5, with D tentatively TRBD1 (5 bases). V was clipped by 3 bases and J by 9 bases, with 17 bases between them. CDR1 is MNHNS and CDR2 is SASEGT in the germline V gene. The length of the CDR3 is 14 residues. This CDR3 is CASSDDSGLKAQYF. CDR3 DNA sequence: TGTGCCAGCAGTGACGACAGTGGGCTTAAGGCCCAGTACTTC.

This chain links TRBV12-3 or TRBV12-4 with TRBJ2-7, with 9 bases aligning to TRBD1. With 5 bases clipped from V and 5 bases from J, the junction kept 10 bases outside the gene matches. CDR3 size: 15 residues. The CDR3 nucleotides are TGTGCCAGCAGTCGTCCGGGACAGGGTATAGACGAGCAGTACTTC. Translated: CASSRPGQGIDEQYF.

Concerning this clonotype: The junction and the germline gene differ at one end; a read error may be behind it. This chain uses TRBV7-7 with TRBJ2-5; D assignment may be TRBD1 or TRBD2 (5 bases each). The CDR3 covers 16 residues. CDR1 is SSHAT, CDR2 FNYEAQ, per germline (reference sequence). The CDR3 region is CASSLRVGGHQETQYF. The CDR3 nucleotides are TGTGCTAGCAGCTTGCGGGTTGGGGGACACCAAGAGACCCAGTACTTC.

V and J are TRBV5-1 and TRBJ2-5, with D unresolved. Germline V lookup: CDR1 SGHRS, CDR2 YFSETQ. V lost 1 base and J 0 bases, leaving 13 bases between the germline ends. CDR3 length equals 16 residues. CDR3 region: CASSLSEAAYQETQYF. The CDR3 DNA sequence: TGCGCCAGCAGCTTGTCGGAAGCCGCGTACCAAGAGACCCAGTACTTC.